This TCR beta chain was observed in a study of cytomegalovirus exposure and HLA in healthy donors. Study findings and constraints: A few CMV-associated chains were confirmed in vitro to be specific for CMV antigens.

The PCR was carried out with 60 Vbeta primers and 13 Jbeta primers. Clones were sequenced by immunoSEQ multiplex PCR, and TCRdb holds only the in-frame ones, with some missing. This sample has about 120,000 clones, with roughly 80% found just once. This clone showed up just a few times. Its antigen is still unknown. The germline gives CDR1 MGHRA, CDR2 YSYEKL. V shed 2 bases and J 6 bases; nucleotides not matched to a gene: 4. There are 15 residues in the CDR3. The receptor was derived from a woman in her twenties or thirties in good health and CMV-seropositive. The gene calls are TRBV4-1 and TRBJ1-6; 7 bases match TRBD1. Sequencing input: PBMCs. The CDR3 region has the DNA TGCGCCAGCAGCCAAACGGGACAGCCTAATTCACCCCTCCACTTT. This translates into CASSQTGQPNSPLHF.